One and the same sample provided the 24 T cell receptor beta chains below, sequenced in a study of blood T cell repertoires in COVID-19. Method: immunoSEQ multiplex PCR; TCRdb's copy keeps in-frame clones and lacks some. The sample records roughly 270,000 clones, around 90% being singletons. Sequencing was carried out using peripheral blood. The receptors originated from a man between 18 and 29 years old with active or convalescent COVID-19.

The CDR3 sequence is CASSRFVGQSYNEQFF. The CDR3 nucleotides are TGCGCCAGCAGCCGGTTTGTGGGACAGTCCTACAATGAGCAGTTCTTC. The chain recombines TRBV4-1 with TRBJ2-1; TRBD1 agrees at 7 bases. The V gene's germline CDR1 is MGHRA and CDR2 YSYEKL. After removal of 4 bases from V and 1 base from J, the junction contained 7 bases not matched to a gene. The CDR3 runs 16 residues.

This chain connects TRBV5-4 to TRBJ1-2; 7 nucleotides align to TRBD1. The CDR3 consists of 14 residues. Germline CDR1 is SGHNT and CDR2 is YYREEE (reference sequence). V lost 6 bases and J lost 1; bases outside the gene matches: 6. The CDR3 DNA reads TGTGCCAGCACCAACCCAGGGGGTAACTATGGCTACACCTTC. It codes for CASTNPGGNYGYTF.

The chain joins TRBV5-4 to TRBJ1-1, with a weak D call TRBD1 (6 bases). CDR1 and CDR2 (germline): SGHNT, YYREEE (reference sequence). V lost 2 bases and J 0 bases, leaving 8 bases between the germline ends. The CDR3 is 14 residues long. This CDR3 reads CASSFQGMNTEAFF. The CDR3 DNA sequence: TGTGCCAGCAGCTTCCAGGGGATGAACACTGAAGCTTTCTTT.

The CDR3 protein is CASSLTGTEKLFF. The CDR3 bases are TGTGCCAGCAGCCTGACAGGGACCGAAAAACTGTTTTTT. The chain combines TRBV25-1 with TRBJ1-4; 7 bases map to TRBD1. The CDR3 covers 13 residues. Germline values: CDR1 MGHDK, CDR2 SYGVNS. Trimming cost V 6 bases and J 8 bases; bases outside gene matches: 6.

The V call is TRBV7-9, the J call TRBJ1-2; D call uncertain. The germline gives CDR1 SEHNR, CDR2 FQNEAQ (reference sequence). The CDR3 is made up of 12 amino acids. V was shortened by 7 bases and J by 9 bases, with 15 bases between the two germline ends. In DNA form, the CDR3 reads TGTGCCAGCACCCCGGAGGCGGCGAGCTACACCTTC. It codes for CASTPEAASYTF. The full variable domain, with the rest looked up from reference TRBV7-9 and TRBJ1-2, is DTGVSQNPRHKITKRGQNVTFRCDPISEHNRLYWYRQTLGQGPEFLTYFQNEAQLEKSRLLSDRFSAERPKGSFSTLEIQRTEQGDSAMYLCASTPEAASYTFGSGTRLTVV.

The rearrangement links TRBV5-4 to TRBJ1-1, with TRBD1 matching 8 bases. Germline CDR1 SGHNT, CDR2 YYREEE (reference sequence). The length of the CDR3 is 15 residues. Trimming cost V 4 bases and J 4 bases; bases outside gene matches: 9. The CDR3 loop is CASSPRTGTGTEAFF. CDR3 in DNA: TGTGCCAGCAGCCCAAGGACAGGGACGGGCACTGAAGCTTTCTTT. Full variable domain (remainder filled in from reference TRBV5-4 and TRBJ1-1): ETGVTQSPTHLIKTRGQQVTLRCSSQSGHNTVSWYQQALGQGPQFIFQYYREEENGRGNFPPRFSGLQFPNYSSELNVNALELDDSALYLCASSPRTGTGTEAFFGQGTRLTVV.

This sequence joins TRBV11-2 and TRBJ2-7; 13 bases fit TRBD2. The V segment lost 0 bases and the J segment 1 base; nucleotides outside the gene matches: 6. The CDR3 loop spans 18 amino acids. Germline-derived CDR1 and CDR2 are SGHAT and FQNNGV. CDR3 in amino acids: CASSLELAGGPFSYEQYF. The CDR3 DNA follows: TGTGCCAGCAGCTTAGAACTAGCGGGGGGGCCCTTTTCCTACGAGCAGTACTTC.

J is TRBJ2-5 and V is TRBV29-1, with 12 bases that match TRBD2. The trim removed 1 base at V and 2 bases at J, leaving 2 bases unmatched. The germline CDR1 and CDR2 sequences are SQVTM and ANQGSEA. The CDR3 length is 15 residues. The CDR3 sequence is CSVEGTSGDQETQYF. CDR3 in DNA: TGCAGCGTTGAAGGGACTAGCGGGGATCAAGAGACCCAGTACTTC.

The chain is built from TRBV29-1 and TRBJ1-2; 10 bases are shared with TRBD1. The germline gives CDR1 SQVTM, CDR2 ANQGSEA. CDR3 length equals 14 residues. V shed 3 bases and J 7 bases; nucleotides not matched to a gene: 8. The CDR3 spells CSVDFDRGRGGYTF. CDR3 sequence (DNA): TGCAGCGTTGATTTCGACAGGGGGCGAGGTGGCTACACCTTC.

The V call is TRBV27, the J call TRBJ1-5; 8 bases line up with TRBD1. CDR1 MNHEY and CDR2 SMNVEV come from the germline V gene (reference sequence). Losses at the gene ends were 4 bases for V and 5 bases for J; bases not matched to a gene: 4. This CDR3 has 14 residues. CDR3 DNA: TGTGCCAGCAGTTCTCTACAGGGGGATCAGCCCCAGCATTTT. Translated: CASSSLQGDQPQHF.

This rearrangement joins TRBV6-5 to TRBJ1-4; D is undetermined. The CDR3 spans 16 residues. The ends were cut back, 0 bases at V and 0 bases at J, with 8 bases in the middle. Germline-derived CDR1 and CDR2 are MNHEY and SVGAGI. The CDR3 here is CASSYSVGTTNEKLFF. The DNA for the CDR3 is TGTGCCAGCAGTTACTCCGTCGGTACAACTAATGAAAAACTGTTTTTT.

The rearrangement uses TRBV21-1 and TRBJ2-5; the table's D call, TRBD2, has no DNA check behind it. TRBV21-1 is assigned pseudogene status. The CDR3 is made up of 16 amino acids. CDR3 residues: CASSKGGIGDQETQYF. For the CDR3, the DNA is TGTGCCAGCAGCAAAGGGGGAATCGGGGACCAAGAGACCCAGTACTTC.

This chain uses TRBV18 with TRBJ1-1; D gene uncertain. V shed 4 bases and J shed 7 bases, with 13 bases lying between them. CDR1 and CDR2 from the germline V gene are KGHSH and LQKENI. CDR3 length: 13 amino acids. As DNA, the CDR3 is TGTGCCAGCTCACAGGAGCAATGGAATGAAGCTTTCTTT. It is translated as CASSQEQWNEAFF. Full variable domain (rest looked up from reference TRBV18 and TRBJ1-1): NAGVMQNPRHLVRRRGQEARLRCSPMKGHSHVYWYRQLPEEGLKFMVYLQKENIIDESGMPKERFSAEFPKEGPSILRIQQVVRGDSAAYFCASSQEQWNEAFFGQGTRLTVV.

V usage is TRBV4-1 and J usage is TRBJ1-1; D is unclear. Trimming removed 4 bases from V and 1 base from J, with 10 bases in between. The germline V gene encodes CDR1 MGHRA and CDR2 YSYEKL. The CDR3 runs 14 residues. Here the CDR3 DNA reads TGCGCCAGCAGCCTTACCTCACAGAACACTGAAGCTTTCTTT. Protein product: CASSLTSQNTEAFF.

The chain employs TRBV19 and TRBJ2-7; TRBD1 matches 7 bases. The CDR3 is 13 residues long. CDR1 and CDR2 from the germline V gene are LNHDA and SQIVND (reference sequence). The J segment lost 7 bases and the V segment lost 6 bases, leaving 9 bases of the junction unmatched. CDR3 amino acids: CASSQDRSWEQYF. DNA for the CDR3: TGTGCCAGTAGCCAGGACAGGAGCTGGGAGCAGTACTTC.

In DNA, the CDR3 is TGTGCCAGCAGTTTAACCCGGGACACGAATTCACCCCTCCACTTT. This sequence encodes CASSLTRDTNSPLHF. V gene TRBV27 combines with J gene TRBJ1-6; D is perhaps TRBD1 (6 bases). Deletions cut 2 bases from V and 7 bases from J, with 12 bases between. CDR3 length: 15 residues. The germline CDR1 and CDR2 sequences are MNHEY and SMNVEV (reference sequence).

This clone is a singleton in its sample. V and J are TRBV4-1 and TRBJ2-1; 12 nucleotides agree with TRBD2. Germline V lookup: CDR1 MGHRA, CDR2 YSYEKL. This CDR3 comprises 19 residues. J was trimmed by 7 bases and V by 0 bases; bases with no gene match: 13. The chain's CDR3 is CASSQDGGSGLAGLNEQFF. CDR3 nucleotide sequence: TGCGCCAGCAGCCAAGATGGGGGCAGCGGACTAGCGGGGCTAAATGAGCAGTTCTTC.

The count of this clone is one. The rearrangement links TRBV5-5 to TRBJ1-1, with 7 bases aligning to TRBD1. CDR3 size: 18 residues. Germline CDR1 reads SGHKS; CDR2 reads YYEKEE (reference sequence). The trim removed 6 bases at V and 0 bases at J, leaving 17 bases unmatched. Here the CDR3 DNA reads TGTGCCAGCACCCAGACAATCTGGGACAGACTCATGAACACTGAAGCTTTCTTT. Encoded protein: CASTQTIWDRLMNTEAFF.

The rearrangement joins TRBV3-1 (or the pseudogene TRBV3-2) to TRBJ2-3, with 10 bases that match TRBD2. The CDR3 has 16 amino acids. V lost 2 bases, J lost 2 bases, and 4 bases stayed unmatched. Germline-derived CDR1 and CDR2 are LGHDT and YNNKEL (reference sequence). The CDR3 spells CASSQLLAGITDTQYF. CDR3 DNA sequence: TGTGCCAGCAGCCAATTACTAGCGGGGATCACAGATACGCAGTATTTT.

V gene TRBV6-4 combines with J gene TRBJ2-3; D is undetermined. Trimming took 3 bases from V and 0 from J, leaving 4 bases between them. The CDR3 is made up of 13 amino acids. Germline V gene data show CDR1 as MRHNA and CDR2 as SNTAGT. The CDR3, as DNA: TGTGCCAGCAGTGAGGCCAGCACAGATACGCAGTATTTT. Protein: CASSEASTDTQYF.

V usage is TRBV10-2 and J usage is TRBJ2-3, with 11 nucleotides matching TRBD2. There are 20 residues in the CDR3. Germline V lookup: CDR1 WSHSY, CDR2 SAAADI. Unmatched junction bases numbered 14, after V lost 3 bases and J lost 0 bases. The CDR3 nucleotides are TGCGCCAGCAGTGACCCGCTGGGGGCTAGCGGGGGGTCTAGCACAGATACGCAGTATTTT. It codes for CASSDPLGASGGSSTDTQYF.

This chain joins TRBV9 and TRBJ1-5; D possibly corresponds to TRBD1 (6 bases). Deletions cut 3 bases from V and 9 bases from J, with 16 bases between. The CDR3 length is 14 residues. Germline CDR1 SGDLS, CDR2 YYNGEE. This CDR3 is CASSEGHGKSPQHF. In nucleotides, the CDR3 is TGTGCCAGCAGCGAGGGACACGGGAAATCGCCCCAGCATTTT. Full variable domain (remainder filled in from reference TRBV9 and TRBJ1-5): DSGVTQTPKHLITATGQRVTLRCSPRSGDLSVYWYQQSLDQGLQFLIQYYNGEERAKGNILERFSAQQFPDLHSELNLSSLELGDSALYFCASSEGHGKSPQHFGDGTRLSIL.

This chain joins TRBV9 and TRBJ1-6; 9 bases fit TRBD1. V lost 4 bases and J lost 15; bases outside the gene matches: 11. The CDR3 loop spans 14 amino acids. Germline CDR1 is SGDLS and CDR2 is YYNGEE. In DNA form, the CDR3 reads TGTGCCAGCAGCCCAGAGGACAGGGGTTTGTTCCTCCACTTT. As protein: CASSPEDRGLFLHF.

V is TRBV7-3 and J is TRBJ2-1; possibly TRBD2 for D (5 bases). This CDR3 is 12 amino acids long. The germline V gene has CDR1 SGHTA and CDR2 FQGTGA. Trimming cost V 5 bases and J 16 bases, with 18 bases left between them. CDR3 sequence: CASSPGTGEYFF. The DNA of the CDR3 is TGTGCCAGCAGCCCCGGTACCGGGGAATATTTCTTC.